Each of the 32 T cell receptor beta chains below was sequenced from the same sample in a study of cytomegalovirus exposure and HLA in healthy donors. PCR was performed using 60 Vbeta and 13 Jbeta primers. Produced via immunoSEQ multiplex PCR; TCRdb's table is partial and in-frame only. The table shows more than 100,000 clones, with 60% to 80% occurring only once. Sequencing used PBMCs. These receptors all stem from a man aged 50 or older in good health and CMV-seropositive.

V usage is TRBV28 and J usage is TRBJ2-7; D is ambiguous. In germline, CDR1 is MDHEN, CDR2 SYDVKM. This CDR3 has 13 amino acids. Trimming cost V 5 bases and J 12 bases, with 20 bases left between them. This chain's CDR3 is CASSTPAKQLRYF. The CDR3 region has the DNA TGTGCCAGCAGTACCCCGGCCAAACAGCTAAGGTACTTC. Variable domain in full (rest from reference TRBV28 and TRBJ2-7): DVKVTQSSRYLVKRTGEKVFLECVQDMDHENMFWYRQDPGLGLRLIYFSYDVKMKEKGDIPEGYSVSREKKERFSLILESASTNQTSMYLCASSTPAKQLRYFGPGTRLTVT.

The chain combines TRBV6-5 with TRBJ1-1, with 9 nucleotides matching TRBD1. Trimming cost V 5 bases and J 3 bases; bases outside gene matches: 4. From germline, CDR1 is MNHEY and CDR2 SVGAGI. This CDR3 has 14 residues. CDR3 nucleotide sequence: TGTGCCAGCAGTATAGACAGGGGGTACACTGAAGCTTTCTTT. Its translation: CASSIDRGYTEAFF.

The V call is TRBV7-6, the J call TRBJ2-1; 10 nucleotides line up with TRBD2. Germline CDR1 and CDR2: SGHVS and FNYEAQ. The CDR3 sequence is 20 residues long. The ends lost 4 bases at V and 0 bases at J; junction bases unmatched: 15. The chain's CDR3 is CASSSPVRGLAASSYNEQFF. For the CDR3, the DNA is TGTGCCAGCAGCTCCCCCGTAAGAGGACTAGCGGCCAGCTCCTACAATGAGCAGTTCTTC.

For the CDR3, the DNA is TGTGCCAGCAGTTTATTCAGGGTAGGGGGCTACGAGCAGTACTTC. Translation: CASSLFRVGGYEQYF. The rearrangement links TRBV28 to TRBJ2-7; D is perhaps TRBD1 (6 bases). CDR1 is MDHEN and CDR2 is SYDVKM in the germline V gene. Trimming took 1 base from V and 3 from J, leaving 13 bases between them. The CDR3 totals 15 residues.

V usage is TRBV7-3 and J usage is TRBJ2-1; TRBD2 matches 9 bases. Germline V gene lookup returns CDR1 SGHTA and CDR2 FQGTGA. After removal of 5 bases from V and 4 bases from J, the junction contained 3 bases not matched to a gene. The CDR3 contains 14 residues. The CDR3 nucleotides read TGTGCCAGCAGCCAGACTAGCGGTTACAATGAGCAGTTCTTC. It codes for CASSQTSGYNEQFF.

The V gene is TRBV28, the J gene TRBJ2-3, with 7 bases matching TRBD2. The CDR3 totals 16 residues. CDR1 is MDHEN and CDR2 is SYDVKM in the germline V gene. Unmatched junction bases numbered 13, after V lost 5 bases and J lost 5 bases. The CDR3 spells CASSQSGGGLGDTQYF. CDR3 coding DNA: TGTGCCAGCAGTCAATCGGGGGGAGGATTGGGAGATACGCAGTATTTT.

This clone showed up just once. J is TRBJ1-6 and V is TRBV9; D is unresolved. This CDR3 is 12 amino acids long. The V gene's germline CDR1 is SGDLS and CDR2 YYNGEE. V lost 3 bases and J lost 8, with 6 bases in between. CDR3 coding DNA: TGTGCCAGCAGCGCCGGGGATTCACCCCTCCACTTT. Residues: CASSAGDSPLHF.

The gene calls are TRBV19 and TRBJ2-1, with 8 bases matching TRBD1. The CDR3 spans 16 residues. Germline V gives CDR1 LNHDA, CDR2 SQIVND (reference sequence). V lost 3 bases and J lost 10; bases outside the gene matches: 14. CDR3 bases: TGTGCCAGTAGTATGGGGACAGGACAGAACAATGAGGAGCAGTTCTTC. Its translation: CASSMGTGQNNEEQFF. Filled out from reference TRBV19 and TRBJ2-1, the complete variable domain reads DGGITQSPKYLFRKEGQNVTLSCEQNLNHDAMYWYRQDPGQGLRLIYYSQIVNDFQKGDIAEGYSVSREKKESFPLTVTSAQKNPTAFYLCASSMGTGQNNEEQFFGPGTRLTVL.

V gene TRBV5-6 combines with J gene TRBJ1-1; a possible D gene is TRBD1 (6 bases). Trimming stripped 4 bases from V and 1 base from J, with 20 bases between. From germline, CDR1 is SGHDT and CDR2 YYEEEE. This CDR3 is built from 17 residues. For the CDR3, the DNA is TGTGCCAGCAGCACAATAGGGGGGGGCGCGGGGAACACTGAAGCTTTCTTT. It specifies CASSTIGGGAGNTEAFF.

The rearrangement joins TRBV5-4 to TRBJ2-2; D unclear. In germline, CDR1 is SGHNT, CDR2 YYREEE (reference sequence). V was shortened by 4 bases and J by 8 bases, with 18 bases between the two germline ends. This CDR3 has 15 amino acids. The CDR3 protein is CASSPFLGDRGELFF. CDR3 in DNA: TGTGCCAGCAGCCCGTTTCTAGGTGATAGGGGGGAGCTGTTTTTT.

This chain connects TRBV7-8 to TRBJ1-5; perhaps TRBD1 as D (6 bases). The CDR3 totals 15 residues. Germline values: CDR1 SGHVS, CDR2 FQNEAQ. Trimming stripped 5 bases from V and 0 bases from J, with 11 bases between. CDR3: CASSAQGSSNQPQHF. The DNA for the CDR3 is TGTGCCAGCAGCGCTCAGGGGAGTAGCAATCAGCCCCAGCATTTT.

The genes are TRBV25-1 and TRBJ2-6; the match to TRBD1 covers 8 bases. Trimming removed 5 bases from V and 2 bases from J; junction bases left unmatched: 8. Germline V lookup: CDR1 MGHDK, CDR2 SYGVNS. The CDR3 has 17 residues. The CDR3 DNA sequence: TGTGCCAGCAGTCCCAGATGGACAGGGACTGGGGCCAACGTCCTGACTTTC. This codes for CASSPRWTGTGANVLTF.

V gene TRBV29-1 combines with J gene TRBJ2-7, with D perhaps matching TRBD2 (5 bases). CDR1 and CDR2 (germline): SQVTM, ANQGSEA. The ends were cut back, 7 bases at V and 0 bases at J, with 13 bases in the middle. This CDR3 comprises 13 residues. Written as DNA, the CDR3 is TGCAGCGCCGCGGACTCTAGCTCCTACGAGCAGTACTTC. This encodes CSAADSSSYEQYF.

The chain is built from TRBV28 and TRBJ2-4; D is undetermined. Between the trimmed V and J ends, which lost 6 bases and 9 bases, there was a span of 15 bases. The CDR3 extends over 13 amino acids. CDR1 MDHEN and CDR2 SYDVKM come from the germline V gene. CDR3 nucleotides: TGTGCCAGCAGCCAGGCGCTTGACGGCATTCAGTACTTC. Its protein product is CASSQALDGIQYF.

The rearrangement joins TRBV6-6 to TRBJ1-4; 9 bases are shared with TRBD1. Germline lookup yields CDR1 MNHNY and CDR2 SVGAGI (reference sequence). CDR3 size: 14 residues. The trim removed 8 bases at V and 5 bases at J, leaving 6 bases unmatched. The CDR3 here is CASRSGQGNEKLFF. The CDR3, as DNA: TGTGCCAGCCGTTCAGGACAGGGGAATGAAAAACTGTTTTTT.

The chain carries TRBV6-4 and TRBJ2-7; a possible D gene is TRBD1 (6 bases). The germline V gene has CDR1 MRHNA and CDR2 SNTAGT. The CDR3 runs to 14 residues. V gave up 5 bases and J gave up 0 bases, with 11 bases separating them. The CDR3 here is CASSPDSSSYEQYF. The CDR3 DNA is TGTGCCAGCAGTCCGGACAGTAGCTCCTACGAGCAGTACTTC.

This chain connects TRBV7-3 to TRBJ2-1; 12 bases are shared with TRBD2. Trimming took 5 bases from V and 9 from J; bases not matched to a gene: 8. CDR3 length: 15 residues. CDR1 is SGHTA and CDR2 is FQGTGA in the germline V gene. The CDR3 DNA follows: TGTGCCAGCAGCCAAACTAGCGGGAGGTCCATTGAGCAGTTCTTC. This gives the protein CASSQTSGRSIEQFF.

The chain couples TRBV27 to TRBJ2-2, with 8 bases matching TRBD1. Looked up from germline, CDR1 is MNHEY and CDR2 is SMNVEV (reference sequence). The CDR3 covers 16 residues. V dropped 5 bases and J dropped 1; count of bases not matched to a gene: 6. This CDR3 reads CASSPVGQGNTGELFF. The CDR3 nucleotides read TGTGCCAGCAGTCCTGTAGGACAGGGGAACACCGGGGAGCTGTTTTTT.

This clone was seen a handful of times. The rearrangement links TRBV7-8 to TRBJ2-1; a weak D match, TRBD2 (6 bases). V was trimmed by 5 bases and J by 7 bases, leaving 21 bases between them. Germline V gene data show CDR1 as SGHVS and CDR2 as FQNEAQ. CDR3 length: 16 amino acids. CDR3 in amino acids: CASSVRTRGIINEQFF. CDR3 coding DNA: TGTGCCAGCAGCGTCCGGACTCGGGGGATAATAAATGAGCAGTTCTTC.

The chain is built from TRBV9 and TRBJ1-2; D unresolved. V was clipped by 5 bases and J by 4 bases, with 15 bases between them. Germline V gives CDR1 SGDLS, CDR2 YYNGEE. The CDR3 extends over 14 amino acids. The CDR3 DNA follows: TGTGCCAGCAGAGATGAGTCACGAGTCTATGGCTACACCTTC. This codes for CASRDESRVYGYTF.

V is TRBV7-2 and J is TRBJ1-6; 9 bases fit TRBD1. The CDR3 length is 16 residues. After removal of 1 base from V and 7 bases from J, the junction contained 5 bases not matched to a gene. CDR1 and CDR2 (germline): SGHTA, FQGNSA. The CDR3 region has the DNA TGTGCCAGCAGCTTAGAGGGGACAGGGCAGAATTCACCCCTCCACTTT. This translates into CASSLEGTGQNSPLHF.

The CDR3 reads CASSLAARNYEQYF. The CDR3 coding sequence is TGTGCCAGCAGCTTAGCTGCCAGAAATTACGAGCAGTACTTC. The chain carries TRBV7-2 and TRBJ2-7; D unresolved. Trimming removed 0 bases from V and 4 bases from J, with 10 bases in between. The CDR3 loop spans 14 amino acids. Germline lookup yields CDR1 SGHTA and CDR2 FQGNSA.

V usage is TRBV4-1 and J usage is TRBJ2-5, with 10 bases matching TRBD2. V was pared by 1 base and J by 4 bases, with 12 bases of the junction left unmatched. Germline V gives CDR1 MGHRA, CDR2 YSYEKL. This CDR3 is built from 18 residues. The CDR3 bases are TGCGCCAGCAGCCAAGGGTTCTCTAGCGGGAGTGTGGGAGAGACCCAGTACTTC. Translated: CASSQGFSSGSVGETQYF.

This clone was seen only a few times. The chain links TRBV6-1 to TRBJ2-2, with D perhaps matching TRBD1 (6 bases). The CDR3 runs to 13 residues. Trimming left V 5 bases short and J 9 bases short, with 13 bases between. Germline lookup yields CDR1 MNHNS and CDR2 SASEGT. CDR3 in DNA: TGTGCCAGCAGTCTCGAACAGGGCCGGGAGCTGTTTTTT. It translates to CASSLEQGRELFF.

The chain links TRBV5-1 to TRBJ2-1; D not certain. CDR3 length equals 16 residues. Trimming shortened V by 0 bases and J by 2 bases, and 12 bases separated the two germline ends. Germline assignment: CDR1 SGHRS and CDR2 YFSETQ. The CDR3 loop reads CASSLGVTGPYNEQFF. CDR3 coding DNA: TGCGCCAGCAGCTTGGGCGTTACGGGTCCCTACAATGAGCAGTTCTTC.

This chain joins TRBV19 and TRBJ2-7; TRBD1 matches 7 bases. CDR1 and CDR2 from the germline V gene are LNHDA and SQIVND (reference sequence). The CDR3 has 14 residues. J lost 7 bases, V lost 5 bases, and 11 bases had no gene match. The CDR3 spells CASSASTGFREQYF. CDR3 in DNA: TGTGCCAGTAGTGCATCGACAGGGTTTCGGGAGCAGTACTTC.

This clone was detected once. This chain links TRBV4-2 with TRBJ1-2; no clear D. Germline-derived CDR1 and CDR2 are LGHNA and YNFKEQ. Trimming shortened V by 1 base and J by 7 bases, and 16 bases separated the two germline ends. There are 15 residues in the CDR3. This chain's CDR3 is CASSQGEQLRGGYTF. CDR3 nucleotides: TGTGCCAGCAGCCAAGGTGAGCAGCTCCGAGGTGGCTACACCTTC.

This sequence joins TRBV18 and TRBJ1-5; unclear D gene. Germline assignment: CDR1 KGHSH and CDR2 LQKENI. The germline V and J ends were trimmed by 3 bases and 6 bases, with 9 bases remaining between them. The CDR3 loop spans 13 amino acids. In DNA form, the CDR3 reads TGTGCCAGCTCACCCGGAGGGCCTCAGCCCCAGCATTTT. This sequence encodes CASSPGGPQPQHF.

The chain links TRBV5-1 to TRBJ2-1, with TRBD2 identical over 10 bases. Looked up from germline, CDR1 is SGHRS and CDR2 is YFSETQ. J lost 5 bases, V lost 8 bases, and 7 bases had no gene match. The CDR3 has 14 amino acids. In nucleotides, the CDR3 is TGCGCCAGTCGACCTAGCGGGAGTCACAATGAGCAGTTCTTC. Protein product: CASRPSGSHNEQFF.

The chain combines TRBV4-2 with TRBJ2-3; 12 nucleotides line up with TRBD2. Germline assignment: CDR1 LGHNA and CDR2 YNFKEQ. V trimming: 3 bases; J trimming: 3 bases; junction bases outside the gene matches: 7. The CDR3 totals 17 residues. The CDR3 loop is CASSHGLTSGSTDTQYF. In DNA form, the CDR3 reads TGTGCCAGCAGCCACGGTTTGACTAGCGGGAGTACAGATACGCAGTATTTT.

The rearrangement joins TRBV30 to TRBJ2-3; 10 bases match TRBD2. Trimming cost V 4 bases and J 1 base; bases outside gene matches: 2. Looked up from germline, CDR1 is GTSNPN and CDR2 is SVGIG (reference sequence). The CDR3 is 14 residues long. The CDR3 spells CAWTGTSGTDTQYF. DNA of the CDR3: TGTGCCTGGACGGGGACTAGCGGCACAGATACGCAGTATTTT.

The rearrangement links TRBV27 to TRBJ2-3, with 8 bases matching TRBD1. The trim removed 6 bases at V and 1 base at J, leaving 24 bases unmatched. Germline CDR1 is MNHEY and CDR2 is SMNVEV (reference sequence). The CDR3 extends over 21 amino acids. DNA for the CDR3: TGTGCCAGCAGAGTTCCCGGCCCTAGGACAGGGAAATTTATTGGCACAGATACGCAGTATTTT. Encoded protein: CASRVPGPRTGKFIGTDTQYF.